This T cell receptor beta chain is from a study of graft-versus-host responses after intestinal transplantation. Study in general: Induction using anti-thymocyte globulin, followed by tacrolimus and steroids for roughly 3 years, was given to all recipients.

The germline V and J ends were trimmed by 2 bases and 9 bases, with 17 bases remaining between them. The CDR3 contains 16 residues. Germline V gives CDR1 MNHEY, CDR2 SMNVEV (reference sequence). General observations from the study: GvH clonotypes were identified within recipient marrow, with a subset emerging first in ileum or blood.

A remark on this clone: The antigen is not known.

Assay used: immunoSEQ multiplex PCR; TCRdb lists only in-frame clones, some missing. The profile shows approximately 49,000 clones, around 96% of them singletons. The specimen comprised unstimulated CD8+ T cells sorted from spleen or lymph node cells, sampled before transplant. The chain recombines TRBV27 with TRBJ1-6; D ambiguous. The receptor comes from a human donor who was the organ donor for an intestinal transplant. CDR3 protein: CASSLNVLPDRSPLHF. CDR3 bases: TGTGCCAGCAGTTTAAACGTCCTCCCGGACCGTTCACCCCTCCACTTT.